This T cell receptor beta chain was observed in a study of blood T cell repertoires in COVID-19. In Seattle, patients joined the study during active infection and were tracked longitudinally. J was trimmed by 4 bases and V by 3 bases; bases with no gene match: 3. There are 14 residues in the CDR3. Germline lookup yields CDR1 SGHRS and CDR2 YFSETQ. Repertoires were generated with immunoSEQ multiplex PCR, while TCRdb's copy carries only in-frame clones and drops some. The table shows a few hundred thousand clones, with approximately 89% occurring only once. The receptor was isolated from a woman aged 25 to 39 with COVID-19, enrolled during active disease. The source material was peripheral blood. The rearrangement joins TRBV5-1 to TRBJ2-2; 7 bases map to TRBD1. The CDR3 reads CASSWRQGTGELFF. CDR3 nucleotides: TGCGCCAGCAGCTGGCGACAGGGCACCGGGGAGCTGTTTTTT. Using reference TRBV5-1 and TRBJ2-2 for the parts outside the CDR3, the full variable domain is KAGVTQTPRYLIKTRGQQVTLSCSPISGHRSVSWYQQTPGQGLQFLFEYFSETQRNKGNFPGRFSGRQFSNSRSEMNVSTLELGDSALYLCASSWRQGTGELFFGEGSRLTVL.